This entry lists 18 T cell receptor beta chains sequenced from one sample in a study of circulating tumor DNA in untreated peripheral T-cell lymphoma (dated by TCRdb to the early 2020s). The library was generated by the immunoSEQ multiplex PCR assay. This immuneACCESS table, as held by TCRdb, lists in-frame sequences with V and J called but not all clones. Of the missing ones, under half trace to an unresolved V gene in checked studies; the others have no known cause. The sample yields some 10,000 clones; about 76% were counted once. The top ten clonotypes cover around 30% of the sample. The sequencing input was tumor tissue. Every receptor here comes from a human donor with peripheral T-cell lymphoma.

This chain joins TRBV6-8 and TRBJ2-7, with D possibly matching TRBD1 (5 bases). The V end was cut by 0 bases, the J end by 2 bases, with 11 bases between. The CDR3 is made up of 15 amino acids. The V gene's germline CDR1 is MNHGY and CDR2 SAAAGT. DNA for the CDR3: TGTGCCAGCAGTTACTCATACCAGGGAACCTACGAGCAGTACTTC. This codes for CASSYSYQGTYEQYF.

This chain uses TRBV6-8 with TRBJ2-1; TRBD2 matches at 12 bases. Trimming at V came to 6 bases and at J to 5 bases, leaving 8 bases not matched to a gene. The germline V gene has CDR1 MNHGY and CDR2 SAAAGT. The CDR3 loop spans 16 amino acids. CDR3 loop: CASSPTRLAGDNEQFF. The CDR3 nucleotides read TGTGCCAGCAGCCCTACCCGACTAGCGGGGGACAATGAGCAGTTCTTC.

This clone was detected only a few times. The chain joins TRBV18 to TRBJ2-1; TRBD1 matches at 9 bases. The CDR3 has 15 amino acids. Germline V gives CDR1 KGHSH, CDR2 LQKENI. With 2 bases clipped from V and 6 bases from J, the junction kept 5 bases outside the gene matches. CDR3 DNA: TGTGCCAGCTCACCAAGGACAGGGGCCCCCAATGAGCAGTTCTTC. It is translated as CASSPRTGAPNEQFF.

This rearrangement joins TRBV5-1 to TRBJ2-1; 10 bases are a match to TRBD1. Germline lookup yields CDR1 SGHRS and CDR2 YFSETQ. V lost 4 bases to trimming and J lost 7 bases; unmatched junction nucleotides: 11. There are 16 residues in the CDR3. CDR3 region: CASSPLDRGNTNEQFF. For the CDR3, the DNA is TGCGCCAGCAGCCCACTGGACAGGGGGAACACTAATGAGCAGTTCTTC.

The chain recombines TRBV30 with TRBJ1-2; a weak D match, TRBD1 (5 bases). The V end lost 0 bases, the J end lost 0 bases, and 5 bases lay between the germline ends. This CDR3 spans 13 amino acids. Looked up from germline, CDR1 is GTSNPN and CDR2 is SVGIG (reference sequence). CDR3 DNA: TGTGCCTGGAGTGTACAGGCTAACTATGGCTACACCTTC. Its translation is CAWSVQANYGYTF.

In this sample, this clone turned up once. The V gene is TRBV5-1, the J gene TRBJ1-4; 7 bases map to TRBD1. CDR1 and CDR2 (germline): SGHRS, YFSETQ. V lost 2 bases to trimming and J lost 0 bases; unmatched junction nucleotides: 1. The CDR3 has 15 residues. The chain's CDR3 is CASSLGQATNEKLFF. For the CDR3, the DNA is TGCGCCAGCAGCTTAGGACAGGCAACTAATGAAAAACTGTTTTTT.

The V and J genes are TRBV11-3 and TRBJ1-4, with a possible D match to TRBD1 (6 bases). CDR3 size: 14 residues. With 4 bases removed from V and 4 bases from J, the gap between germline ends came to 10 bases. Germline CDR1 is SGHNT and CDR2 is YENEEA. The DNA for the CDR3 is TGTGCCAGCAGCTCAAAGGGACATAATGAAAAACTGTTTTTT. This encodes CASSSKGHNEKLFF.

The V call is TRBV6-8, the J call TRBJ2-3, with D uncertain. The CDR3 is 12 residues long. Germline V gene data show CDR1 as MNHGY and CDR2 as SAAAGT. Trimming shortened V by 4 bases and J by 2 bases, and 4 bases separated the two germline ends. The CDR3 sequence: CASSSNTDTQYF. The CDR3, as DNA: TGTGCCAGCAGTTCAAACACAGATACGCAGTATTTT.

The gene calls are TRBV5-1 and TRBJ2-1; the D gene is possibly TRBD1 (6 bases). The CDR3 totals 17 residues. V was shortened by 4 bases and J by 6 bases, with 23 bases between the two germline ends. In germline, CDR1 is SGHRS, CDR2 YFSETQ. CDR3 residues: CASSQEPFGGQSNEQFF. In DNA, the CDR3 is TGCGCCAGCAGCCAAGAACCTTTTGGCGGACAGAGCAATGAGCAGTTCTTC.

This clone has just a few counts. The chain couples TRBV7-6 to TRBJ2-1; 12 nucleotides match TRBD1. CDR3 length equals 16 residues. Per the germline V gene, CDR1 is SGHVS and CDR2 is FNYEAQ. After removal of 1 base from V and 8 bases from J, the junction contained 6 bases not matched to a gene. CDR3 protein: CASSLGDRGLRDEQFF. As DNA, the CDR3 is TGTGCCAGCAGCTTAGGGGACAGGGGGCTTAGGGATGAGCAGTTCTTC.

This chain links TRBV5-1 with TRBJ1-2; tentatively, D is TRBD1 (5 bases). The CDR3 contains 14 residues. Trimming stripped 4 bases from V and 1 base from J, with 11 bases between. CDR1 and CDR2 from the germline V gene are SGHRS and YFSETQ. The CDR3 DNA is TGCGCCAGCAGCACGGAGACAGTTAACTATGGCTACACCTTC. Protein sequence: CASSTETVNYGYTF.

The V and J genes are TRBV18 and TRBJ1-2; 8 bases map to TRBD1. Germline V gene lookup returns CDR1 KGHSH and CDR2 LQKENI. The CDR3 spans 16 residues. The V gene end was trimmed by 4 bases and the J gene end by 4 bases; junction bases not matched to a gene: 11. This chain's CDR3 is CASSLTPGQATYGYTF. In nucleotides, the CDR3 is TGTGCCAGCTCACTCACTCCGGGACAGGCTACCTATGGCTACACCTTC.

The V and J genes are TRBV19 and TRBJ2-4; D not resolved. Deletions cut 5 bases from V and 7 bases from J, with 12 bases between. Per germline, CDR1 LNHDA and CDR2 SQIVND (reference sequence). CDR3 length equals 13 residues. CDR3 sequence (DNA): TGTGCCAGTAGTCTCCTCCCCGGGAACATTCAGTACTTC. This sequence encodes CASSLLPGNIQYF.

This chain links TRBV5-1 with TRBJ1-6; D unclear. From germline, CDR1 is SGHRS and CDR2 YFSETQ. Between the trimmed V and J ends, which lost 4 bases and 0 bases, there was a span of 11 bases. CDR3 length equals 16 residues. The CDR3 region is CASSPTTSSYNSPLHF. The CDR3 nucleotides read TGCGCCAGCAGCCCGACTACTAGCTCCTATAATTCACCCCTCCACTTT.

The chain is built from TRBV15 and TRBJ2-7, with TRBD2 matching over 7 bases. Germline V gene data show CDR1 as LNHNV and CDR2 as YYDKDF (reference sequence). The CDR3 runs 14 residues. V gave up 10 bases and J gave up 2 bases; unmatched junction bases: 11. The CDR3 loop reads CASSPRDYPYEQYF. The CDR3 nucleotides are TGTGCCAGCTCCCCACGGGACTACCCCTACGAGCAGTACTTC.

This clone showed up just a few times. This chain links TRBV19 with TRBJ1-2, with D tentatively TRBD1 (6 bases). In germline, CDR1 is LNHDA, CDR2 SQIVND (reference sequence). The length of the CDR3 is 14 residues. Trimming took 6 bases from V and 2 from J, leaving 13 bases between them. CDR3 residues: CASRPGHLNYGYTF. The CDR3 DNA reads as TGTGCCAGTAGACCGGGACACTTAAACTATGGCTACACCTTC. The full variable domain, in which reference TRBV19 and TRBJ1-2 provide the parts outside the CDR3, is DGGITQSPKYLFRKEGQNVTLSCEQNLNHDAMYWYRQDPGQGLRLIYYSQIVNDFQKGDIAEGYSVSREKKESFPLTVTSAQKNPTAFYLCASRPGHLNYGYTFGSGTRLTVV.

In its sample, this clone was seen once. This sequence joins TRBV19 and TRBJ2-1, with 7 bases that match TRBD2. The CDR3 runs 13 residues. Germline loops: CDR1 LNHDA, CDR2 SQIVND (reference sequence). The V and J ends lost 10 bases and 1 base, in that order; junction bases with no gene match: 4. The CDR3 DNA reads as TGTGCCATTTGGGGGGGTTCCTACAATGAGCAGTTCTTC. This translates into CAIWGGSYNEQFF.

This chain uses TRBV30 with TRBJ2-2, with D possibly being TRBD2 (5 bases). The V gene's germline CDR1 is GTSNPN and CDR2 SVGIG (reference sequence). Trimming took 2 bases from V and 4 from J, leaving 14 bases between them. The CDR3 has 15 residues. DNA for the CDR3: TGTGCCTGGAGTCCAGCCATCCGGGGCACCGGGGAGCTGTTTTTT. This translates into CAWSPAIRGTGELFF.